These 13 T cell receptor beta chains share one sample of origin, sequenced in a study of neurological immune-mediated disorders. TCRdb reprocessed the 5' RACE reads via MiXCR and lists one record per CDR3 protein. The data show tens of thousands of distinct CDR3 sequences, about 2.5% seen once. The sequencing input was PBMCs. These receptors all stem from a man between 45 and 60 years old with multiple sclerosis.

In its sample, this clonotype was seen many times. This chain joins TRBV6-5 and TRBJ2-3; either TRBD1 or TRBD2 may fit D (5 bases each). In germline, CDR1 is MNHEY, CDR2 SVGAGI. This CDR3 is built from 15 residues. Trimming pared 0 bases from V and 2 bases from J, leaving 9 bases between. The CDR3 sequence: CASSYSGATTDTQYF. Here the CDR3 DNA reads TGTGCCAGCAGTTACTCCGGGGCTACCACAGATACGCAGTATTTT.

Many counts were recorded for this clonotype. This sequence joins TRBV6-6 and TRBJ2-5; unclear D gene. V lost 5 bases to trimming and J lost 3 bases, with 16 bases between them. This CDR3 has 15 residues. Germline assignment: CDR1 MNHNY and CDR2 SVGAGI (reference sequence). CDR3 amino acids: CASSPVRSPEETQYF. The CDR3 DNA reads TGTGCCAGCAGTCCGGTCCGGTCGCCCGAAGAGACCCAGTACTTC.

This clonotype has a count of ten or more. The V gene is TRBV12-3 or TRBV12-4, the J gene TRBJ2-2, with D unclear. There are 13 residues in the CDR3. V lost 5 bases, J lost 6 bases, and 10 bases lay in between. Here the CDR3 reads CASSLLRSGELFF. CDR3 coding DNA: TGTGCCAGCAGTCTTCTTCGCTCCGGGGAGCTGTTTTTT.

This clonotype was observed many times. The CDR3 DNA sequence: TGCGCCAGCAGCCGGACAGGGATGGGTGGCTACACCTTC. It encodes CASSRTGMGGYTF. The rearrangement uses TRBV4-3 and TRBJ1-2, with TRBD1 matching over 8 bases. V lost 4 bases to trimming and J lost 7 bases; unmatched junction nucleotides: 5. Germline V CDR1 and CDR2: LGHNA, YSLEER. This CDR3 contains 13 residues.

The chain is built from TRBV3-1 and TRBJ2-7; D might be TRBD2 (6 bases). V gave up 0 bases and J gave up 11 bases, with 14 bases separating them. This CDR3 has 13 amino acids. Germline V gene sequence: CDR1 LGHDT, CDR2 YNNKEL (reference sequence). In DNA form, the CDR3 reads TGTGCCAGCAGCCAAGATCTTAGCGGTAGGGAGTACTTC. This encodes CASSQDLSGREYF.

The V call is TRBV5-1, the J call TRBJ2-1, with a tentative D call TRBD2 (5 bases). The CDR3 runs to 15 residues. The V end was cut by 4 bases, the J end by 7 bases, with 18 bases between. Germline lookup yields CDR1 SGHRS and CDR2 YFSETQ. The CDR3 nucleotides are TGCGCCAGCAGCCGGAATCCGGAGGTACGAAATGAGCAGTTCTTC. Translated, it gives CASSRNPEVRNEQFF.

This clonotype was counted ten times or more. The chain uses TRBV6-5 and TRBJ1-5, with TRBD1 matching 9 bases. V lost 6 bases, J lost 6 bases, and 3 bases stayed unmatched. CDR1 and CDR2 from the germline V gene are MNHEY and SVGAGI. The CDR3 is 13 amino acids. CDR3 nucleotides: TGTGCCAGCAGATTGGACAGGGGTCAGCCCCAGCATTTT. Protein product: CASRLDRGQPQHF.

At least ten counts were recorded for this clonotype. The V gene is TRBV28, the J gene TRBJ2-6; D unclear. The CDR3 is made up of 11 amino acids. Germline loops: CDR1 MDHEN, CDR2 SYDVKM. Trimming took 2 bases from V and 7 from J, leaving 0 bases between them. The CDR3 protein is CASSLANVLTF. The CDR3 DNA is TGTGCCAGCAGTTTAGCCAACGTCCTGACTTTC.

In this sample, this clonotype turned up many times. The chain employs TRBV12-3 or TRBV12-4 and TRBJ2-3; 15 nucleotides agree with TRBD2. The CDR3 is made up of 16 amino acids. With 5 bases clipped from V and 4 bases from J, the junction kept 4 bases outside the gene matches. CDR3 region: CASSGTSGGSADTQYF. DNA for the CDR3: TGTGCCAGCAGTGGGACTAGCGGGGGGTCGGCAGATACGCAGTATTTT.

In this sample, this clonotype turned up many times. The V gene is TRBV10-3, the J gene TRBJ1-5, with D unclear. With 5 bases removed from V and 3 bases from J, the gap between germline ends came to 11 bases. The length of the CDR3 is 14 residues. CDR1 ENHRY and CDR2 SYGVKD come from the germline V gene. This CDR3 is CAISSSVNNQPQHF. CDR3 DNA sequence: TGTGCCATCAGTTCCAGCGTCAACAATCAGCCCCAGCATTTT.

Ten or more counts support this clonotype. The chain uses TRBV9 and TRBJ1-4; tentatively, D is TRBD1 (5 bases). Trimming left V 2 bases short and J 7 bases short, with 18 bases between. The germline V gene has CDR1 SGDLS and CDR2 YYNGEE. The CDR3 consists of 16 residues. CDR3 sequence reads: CASSVILGRDAEKLFF. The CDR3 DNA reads TGTGCCAGCAGCGTCATTTTGGGCAGGGATGCTGAAAAACTGTTTTTT. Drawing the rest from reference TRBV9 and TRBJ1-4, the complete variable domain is DSGVTQTPKHLITATGQRVTLRCSPRSGDLSVYWYQQSLDQGLQFLIQYYNGEERAKGNILERFSAQQFPDLHSELNLSSLELGDSALYFCASSVILGRDAEKLFFGSGTQLSVL.

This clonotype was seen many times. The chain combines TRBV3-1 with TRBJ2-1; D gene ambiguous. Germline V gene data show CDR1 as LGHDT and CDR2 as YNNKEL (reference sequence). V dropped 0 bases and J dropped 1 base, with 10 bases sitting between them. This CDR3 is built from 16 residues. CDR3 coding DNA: TGTGCCAGCAGCCAAGAAATGGACCCTTCCTACAATGAGCAGTTCTTC. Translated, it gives CASSQEMDPSYNEQFF.

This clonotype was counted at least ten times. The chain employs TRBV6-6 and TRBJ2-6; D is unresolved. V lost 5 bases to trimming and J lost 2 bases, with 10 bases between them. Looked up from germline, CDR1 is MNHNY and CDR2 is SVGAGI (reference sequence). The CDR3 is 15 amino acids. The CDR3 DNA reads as TGTGCCAGCAGTCAGCCGGCGCCTGGGGCCAACGTCCTGACTTTC. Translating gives CASSQPAPGANVLTF.